This T cell receptor beta chain was sequenced for a study of blood T cell repertoires in COVID-19 (dated by TCRdb to between 2020 and 2021). In the study overall: For ImmuneRACE Cohort 3, a participant was defined as recovered based on two consecutive negative NP/OP PCR tests, clearance by a healthcare professional, or resolution of symptoms. Samples covering the acute and convalescent phases of COVID-19 were provided by collaborators in the United States, Italy and Spain. Deeply sampled blood TCRbeta repertoires from subjects exposed to, actively infected with, or recovered from COVID-19 were included in the dataset. Where available, HLA class I and class II types were obtained from metadata supplied by the sample provider rather than from assay-based typing. The repertoires were released in a freely available public database meant as a resource for research on the immune response to SARS-CoV-2. The samples were drawn from the first 160 participants of the ongoing ImmuneRACE study and from 1,200 or so subjects provided by 6 global collaborators. A de-identified subject ID, COVID-19 status, age in years and sex were almost always included in the sample metadata. The prospective study material was composed of cDNA or gDNA derived from T cells, B-cell-depleted T cells, or PBMCs. On the study overall, not on this receptor specifically: The amount of clinical and demographic metadata varied by source and participant and was provided uncurated.

On this clone itself: Its antigen has not been determined. No base quality information exists; no much larger clone differs at one position.

In the prospective study, participants were 18 to 89 years old, resided in 24 geographic areas of the United States, and were enrolled through a virtual design. In the prospective study, cohorts were assigned on the basis of participant-reported clinical history obtained from a screening survey and a study questionnaire. In the prospective study, whole blood, serum and a nasopharyngeal or oropharyngeal swab were collected from each participant by mobile phlebotomists. Over an approximately 2-month period, participants in the prospective study had the option of providing additional blood draws and questionnaires. Before DNA extraction, prospective study blood samples were shipped either frozen or at room temperature. The immunoSEQ Assay, a bias-controlled multiplex PCR, was used to amplify TCRbeta CDR3 regions from genomic DNA. Under the source paper's analysis protocol: The number of nucleated cells in each sample was estimated from the amplification of reference gene primers within the assay. To quantify the absolute abundance of each unique TCRbeta CDR3 rearrangement, sequence reads were collapsed and filtered. Productive Simpson clonality was computed per sample as the square root of Simpson's diversity index over productive rearrangements. Imported from immuneACCESS, the table was reduced by TCRdb to in-frame sequences with V and J called. These copies leave out some clones; in studies compared against another copy, an unresolved V gene accounts for under half, and the cause of the remainder is not known. That table supplies the V and J calls and clone size; D and trimming were determined from the DNA. The sample table holds approximately 190,000 clones, of which about 88% were seen once. About 22% of the sample comes from the top ten.

Trimming removed 0 bases from V and 5 bases from J, leaving 13 bases between the germline ends. From the cysteine up to the phenylalanine, the CDR3 has a length of 15 residues. Only the CDR3 region is kept as DNA, spanning 45 bases read in frame from base 1. Taken from the germline V gene (reference sequence), the CDR1 and CDR2 loops are SEHNR and FQNEAQ. This clonotype was sampled from a middle-aged woman in a cohort exposed to, infected with or recovered from COVID-19 (not recorded which). The rearranged chain carries TRBV7-9 and TRBJ2-5; TRBD1 is a possible D gene, resting on 6 matching bases. The source material was PBMCs or T cells enriched from blood (not recorded which). In nucleotide form, the sequence is TGTGCCAGCAGCTTAGCCGTGGGGGCCTATGAGACCCAGTACTTC. Translated, this gives CASSLAVGAYETQYF.